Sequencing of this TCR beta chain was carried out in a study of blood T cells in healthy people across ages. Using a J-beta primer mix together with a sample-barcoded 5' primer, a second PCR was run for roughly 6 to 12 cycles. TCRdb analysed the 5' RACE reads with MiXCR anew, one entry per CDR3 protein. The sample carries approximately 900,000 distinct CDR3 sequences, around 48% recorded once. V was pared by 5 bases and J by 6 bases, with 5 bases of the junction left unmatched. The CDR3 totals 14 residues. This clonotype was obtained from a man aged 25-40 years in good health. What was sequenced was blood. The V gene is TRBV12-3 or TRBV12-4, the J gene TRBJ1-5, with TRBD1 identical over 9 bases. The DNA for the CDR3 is TGTGCCAGCAGTGGACAGGGGTTCGGTCAGCCCCAGCATTTT. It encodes CASSGQGFGQPQHF.